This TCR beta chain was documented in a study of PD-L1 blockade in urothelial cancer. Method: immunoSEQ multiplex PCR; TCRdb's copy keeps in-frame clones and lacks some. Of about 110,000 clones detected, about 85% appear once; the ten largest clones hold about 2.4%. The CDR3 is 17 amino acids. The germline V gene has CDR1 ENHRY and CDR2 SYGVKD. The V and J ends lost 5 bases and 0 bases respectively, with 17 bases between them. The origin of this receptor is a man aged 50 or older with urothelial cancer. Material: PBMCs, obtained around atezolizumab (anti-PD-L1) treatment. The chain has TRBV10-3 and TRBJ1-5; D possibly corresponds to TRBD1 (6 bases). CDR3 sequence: CAISLDRVTDSNQPQHF. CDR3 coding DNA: TGTGCCATCAGTCTGGACAGAGTCACGGATAGCAATCAGCCCCAGCATTTT.